This T cell receptor (beta chain) was identified in a study of T cell responses to AZD1222 COVID-19 vaccine. Study-level points and caveats: Clonal diversity was possibly underestimated, and the donors were mostly white British, with more females.

Looked up from germline, CDR1 is SEHNR and CDR2 is FQNEAQ (reference sequence). Trimming shortened V by 4 bases and J by 3 bases, and 21 bases separated the two germline ends. The CDR3 has 17 residues. Clones were sequenced by immunoSEQ multiplex PCR, and TCRdb holds only the in-frame ones, with some missing. The data contain 75,000 to 85,000 clones, roughly 90% of them seen just once; the ten biggest clones take up more than 4%. This clone was seen once. Its target is not known. This specimen was peripheral blood, taken on day 0 of AZD1222 vaccination. The chain recombines TRBV7-9 with TRBJ1-2; D is perhaps TRBD1 (6 bases). The receptor was derived from an adult in good health. In nucleotides, the CDR3 is TGTGCCAGCAGCTCAAGACAGGACGCCTCTGGGGACTATGGCTACACCTTC. It is translated as CASSSRQDASGDYGYTF.